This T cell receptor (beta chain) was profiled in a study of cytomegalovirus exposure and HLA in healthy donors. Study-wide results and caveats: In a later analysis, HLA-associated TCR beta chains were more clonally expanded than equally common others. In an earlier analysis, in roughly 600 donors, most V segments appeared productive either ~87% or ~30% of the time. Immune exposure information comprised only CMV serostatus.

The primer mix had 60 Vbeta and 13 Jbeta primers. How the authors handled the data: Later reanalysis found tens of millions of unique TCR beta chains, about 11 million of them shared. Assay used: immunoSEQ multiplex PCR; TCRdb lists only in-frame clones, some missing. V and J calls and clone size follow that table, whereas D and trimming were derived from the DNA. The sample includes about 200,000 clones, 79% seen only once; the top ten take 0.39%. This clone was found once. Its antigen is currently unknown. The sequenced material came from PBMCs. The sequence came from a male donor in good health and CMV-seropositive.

CDR3 in DNA: TGTGCCATCAGAACTAGCGGGGGCACAGATACGCAGTATTTT. It specifies CAIRTSGGTDTQYF. This sequence joins TRBV10-3 and TRBJ2-3; 10 bases agree with TRBD2. Germline CDR1 and CDR2: ENHRY and SYGVKD. V gave up 6 bases and J gave up 1 base; unmatched junction bases: 1. CDR3 size: 14 residues.